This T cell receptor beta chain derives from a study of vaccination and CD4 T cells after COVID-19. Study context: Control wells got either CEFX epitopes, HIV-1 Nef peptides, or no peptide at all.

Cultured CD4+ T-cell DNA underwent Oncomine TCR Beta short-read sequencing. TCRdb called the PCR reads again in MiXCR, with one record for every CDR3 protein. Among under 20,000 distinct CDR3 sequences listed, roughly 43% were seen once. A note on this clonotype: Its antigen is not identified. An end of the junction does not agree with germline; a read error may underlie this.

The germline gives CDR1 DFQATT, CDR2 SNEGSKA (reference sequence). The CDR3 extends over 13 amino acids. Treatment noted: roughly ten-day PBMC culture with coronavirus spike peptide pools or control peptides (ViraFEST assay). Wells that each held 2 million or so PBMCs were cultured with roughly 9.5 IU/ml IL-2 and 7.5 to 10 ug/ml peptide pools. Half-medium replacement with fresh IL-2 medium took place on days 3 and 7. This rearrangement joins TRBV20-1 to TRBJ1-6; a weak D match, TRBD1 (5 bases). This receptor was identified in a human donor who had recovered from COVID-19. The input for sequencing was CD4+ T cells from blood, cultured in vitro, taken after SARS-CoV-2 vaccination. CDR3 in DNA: TGCAGTGCCAGAGACAGCGCAGATTCACCCCTCCACTTT. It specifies CSARDSADSPLHF.